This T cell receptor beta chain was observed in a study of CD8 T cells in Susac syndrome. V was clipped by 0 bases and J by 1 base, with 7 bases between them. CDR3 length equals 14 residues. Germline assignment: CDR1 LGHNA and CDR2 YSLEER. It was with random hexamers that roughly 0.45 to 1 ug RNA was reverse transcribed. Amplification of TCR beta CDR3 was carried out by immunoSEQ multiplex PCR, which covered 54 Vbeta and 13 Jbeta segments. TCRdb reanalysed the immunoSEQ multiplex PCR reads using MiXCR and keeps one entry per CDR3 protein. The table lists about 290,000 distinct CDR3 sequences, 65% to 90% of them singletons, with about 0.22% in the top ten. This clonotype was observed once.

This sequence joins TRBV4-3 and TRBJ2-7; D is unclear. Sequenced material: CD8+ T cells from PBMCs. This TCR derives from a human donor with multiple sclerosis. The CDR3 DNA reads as TGCGCCAGCAGCCAAGATTACAGTTCCTACGAGCAGTACTTC. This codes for CASSQDYSSYEQYF.